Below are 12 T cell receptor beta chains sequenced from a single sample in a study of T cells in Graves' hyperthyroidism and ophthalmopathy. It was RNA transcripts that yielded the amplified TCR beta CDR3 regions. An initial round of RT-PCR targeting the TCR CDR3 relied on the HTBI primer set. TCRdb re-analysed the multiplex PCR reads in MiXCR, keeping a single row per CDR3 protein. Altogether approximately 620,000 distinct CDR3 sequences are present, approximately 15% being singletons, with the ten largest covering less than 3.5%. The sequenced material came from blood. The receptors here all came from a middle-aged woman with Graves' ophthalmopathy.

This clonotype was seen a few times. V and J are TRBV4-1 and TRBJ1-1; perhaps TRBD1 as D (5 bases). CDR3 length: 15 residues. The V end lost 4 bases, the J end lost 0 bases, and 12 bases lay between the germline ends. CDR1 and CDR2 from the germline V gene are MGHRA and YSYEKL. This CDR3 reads CASSPQVRMNTEAFF. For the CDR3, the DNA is TGCGCCAGCAGCCCACAGGTGCGTATGAACACTGAAGCTTTCTTT.

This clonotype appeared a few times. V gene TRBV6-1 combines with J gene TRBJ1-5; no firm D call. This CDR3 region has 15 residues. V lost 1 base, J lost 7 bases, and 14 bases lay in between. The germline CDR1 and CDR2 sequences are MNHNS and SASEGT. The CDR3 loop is CASSEGPEFFQPQHF. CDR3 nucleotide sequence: TGTGCCAGCAGTGAAGGCCCGGAGTTTTTCCAGCCCCAGCATTTT.

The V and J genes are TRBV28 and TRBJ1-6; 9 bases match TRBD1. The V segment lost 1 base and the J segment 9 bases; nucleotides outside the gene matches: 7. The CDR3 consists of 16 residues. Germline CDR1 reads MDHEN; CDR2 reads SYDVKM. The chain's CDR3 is CASSLSQGASSSPLHF. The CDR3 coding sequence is TGTGCCAGCAGTTTATCACAGGGGGCAAGTTCTTCACCCCTCCACTTT.

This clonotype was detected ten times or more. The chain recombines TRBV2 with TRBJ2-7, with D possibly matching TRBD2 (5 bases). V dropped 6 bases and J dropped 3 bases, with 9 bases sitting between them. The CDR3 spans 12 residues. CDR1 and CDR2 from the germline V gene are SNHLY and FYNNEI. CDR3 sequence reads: CASRDFLYEQYF. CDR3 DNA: TGTGCCAGCAGGGACTTCCTCTACGAGCAGTACTTC.

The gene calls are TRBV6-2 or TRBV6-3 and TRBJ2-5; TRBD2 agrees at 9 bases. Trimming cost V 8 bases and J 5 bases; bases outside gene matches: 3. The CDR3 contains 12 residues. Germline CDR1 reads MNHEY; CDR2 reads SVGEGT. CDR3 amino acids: CASGLAQETQYF. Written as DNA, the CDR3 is TGTGCCAGCGGACTAGCGCAGGAGACCCAGTACTTC.

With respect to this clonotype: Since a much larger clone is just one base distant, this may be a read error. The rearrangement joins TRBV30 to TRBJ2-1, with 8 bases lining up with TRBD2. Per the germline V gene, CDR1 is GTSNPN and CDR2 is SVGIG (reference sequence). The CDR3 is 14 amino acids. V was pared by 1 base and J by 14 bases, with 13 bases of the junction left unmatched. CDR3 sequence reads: CAWSGPAGVGVEFF. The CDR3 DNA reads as TGTGCCTGGAGTGGTCCAGCGGGAGTGGGGGTGGAGTTCTTC.

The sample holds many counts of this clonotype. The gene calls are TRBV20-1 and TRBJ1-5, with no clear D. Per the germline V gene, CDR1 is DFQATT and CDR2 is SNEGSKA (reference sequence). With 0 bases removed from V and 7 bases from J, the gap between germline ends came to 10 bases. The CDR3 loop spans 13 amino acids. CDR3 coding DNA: TGCAGTGCTAGAGAAGGTGGTGGCCAGCCCCAGCATTTT. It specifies CSAREGGGQPQHF.

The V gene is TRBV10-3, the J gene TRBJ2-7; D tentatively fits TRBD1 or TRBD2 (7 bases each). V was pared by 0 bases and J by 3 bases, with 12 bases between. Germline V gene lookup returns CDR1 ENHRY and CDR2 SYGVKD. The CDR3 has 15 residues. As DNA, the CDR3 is TGTGCCATCAGTGAGTCCGGGGGGACAGTCTACGAGCAGTACTTC. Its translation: CAISESGGTVYEQYF.

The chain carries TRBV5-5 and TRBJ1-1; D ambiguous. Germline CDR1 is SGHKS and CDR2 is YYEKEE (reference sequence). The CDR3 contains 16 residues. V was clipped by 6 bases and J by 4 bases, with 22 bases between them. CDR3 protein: CASTINWQAAVTEAFF. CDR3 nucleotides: TGTGCCAGCACCATAAATTGGCAGGCGGCCGTCACTGAAGCTTTCTTT.

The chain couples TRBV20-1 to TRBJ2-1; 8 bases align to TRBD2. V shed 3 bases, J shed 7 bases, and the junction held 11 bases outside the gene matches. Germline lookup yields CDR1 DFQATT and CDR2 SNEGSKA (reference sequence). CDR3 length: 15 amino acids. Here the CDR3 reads CSASFGTSSYNEQFF. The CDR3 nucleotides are TGCAGTGCTAGTTTCGGGACTAGTTCGTATAATGAGCAGTTCTTC.

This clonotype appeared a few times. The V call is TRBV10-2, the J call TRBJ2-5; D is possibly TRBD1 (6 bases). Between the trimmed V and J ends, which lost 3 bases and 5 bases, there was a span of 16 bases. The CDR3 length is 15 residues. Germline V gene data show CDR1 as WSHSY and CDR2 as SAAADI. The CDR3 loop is CASSDWKGVRETQYF. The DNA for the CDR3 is TGCGCCAGCAGTGACTGGAAGGGGGTTAGGGAGACCCAGTACTTC.

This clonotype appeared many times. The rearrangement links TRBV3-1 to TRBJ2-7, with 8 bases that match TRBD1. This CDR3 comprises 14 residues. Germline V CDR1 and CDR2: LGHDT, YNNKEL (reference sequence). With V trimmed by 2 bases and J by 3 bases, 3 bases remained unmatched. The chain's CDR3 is CASSQTDRGYEQYF. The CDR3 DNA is TGTGCCAGCAGCCAAACCGACAGGGGCTACGAGCAGTACTTC.